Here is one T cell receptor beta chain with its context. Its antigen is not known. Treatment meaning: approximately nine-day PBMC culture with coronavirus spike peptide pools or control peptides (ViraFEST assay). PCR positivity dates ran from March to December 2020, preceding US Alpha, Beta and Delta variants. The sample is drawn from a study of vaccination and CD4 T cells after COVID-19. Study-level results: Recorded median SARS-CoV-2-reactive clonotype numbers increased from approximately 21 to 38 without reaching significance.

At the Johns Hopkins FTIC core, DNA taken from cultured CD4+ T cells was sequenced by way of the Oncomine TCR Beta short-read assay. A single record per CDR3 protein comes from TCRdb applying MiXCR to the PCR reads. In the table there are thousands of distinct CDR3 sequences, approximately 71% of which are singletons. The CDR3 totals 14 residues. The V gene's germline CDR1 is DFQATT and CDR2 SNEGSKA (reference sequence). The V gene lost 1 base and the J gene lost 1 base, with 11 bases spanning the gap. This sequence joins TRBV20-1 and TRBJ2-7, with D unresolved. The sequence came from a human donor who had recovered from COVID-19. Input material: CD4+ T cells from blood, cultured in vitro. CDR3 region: CSARGATPSYEQYF. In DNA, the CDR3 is TGCAGTGCTAGAGGGGCTACCCCGTCCTACGAGCAGTACTTC.